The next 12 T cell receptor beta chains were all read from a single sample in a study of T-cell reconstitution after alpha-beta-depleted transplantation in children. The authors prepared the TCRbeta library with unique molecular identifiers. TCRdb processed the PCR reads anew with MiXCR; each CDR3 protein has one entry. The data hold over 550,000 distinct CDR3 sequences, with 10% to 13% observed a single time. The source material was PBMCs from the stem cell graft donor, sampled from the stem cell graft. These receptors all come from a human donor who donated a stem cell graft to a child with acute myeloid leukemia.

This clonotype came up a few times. DNA of the CDR3: TGTGCCAGCAGTTTACCTGACAGATACACTGAAGCTTTCTTT. It specifies CASSLPDRYTEAFF. The V and J genes are TRBV12-3 or TRBV12-4 and TRBJ1-1; D is possibly TRBD1 (5 bases). V was clipped by 2 bases and J by 3 bases, with 10 bases between them. The CDR3 sequence is 14 residues long.

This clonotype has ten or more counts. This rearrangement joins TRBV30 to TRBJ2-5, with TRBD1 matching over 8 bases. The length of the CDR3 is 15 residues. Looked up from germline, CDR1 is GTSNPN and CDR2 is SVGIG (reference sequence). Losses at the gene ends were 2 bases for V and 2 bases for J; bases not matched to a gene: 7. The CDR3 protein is CAWSPGQAPQETQYF. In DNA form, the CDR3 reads TGTGCCTGGAGTCCGGGACAGGCCCCACAAGAGACCCAGTACTTC.

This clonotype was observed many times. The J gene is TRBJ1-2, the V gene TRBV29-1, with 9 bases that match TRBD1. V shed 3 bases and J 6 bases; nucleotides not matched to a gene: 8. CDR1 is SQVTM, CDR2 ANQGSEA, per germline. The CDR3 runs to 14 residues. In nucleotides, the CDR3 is TGCAGCGTTGACCGGACAGGGGTTGACGATGGCTACACCTTC. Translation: CSVDRTGVDDGYTF.

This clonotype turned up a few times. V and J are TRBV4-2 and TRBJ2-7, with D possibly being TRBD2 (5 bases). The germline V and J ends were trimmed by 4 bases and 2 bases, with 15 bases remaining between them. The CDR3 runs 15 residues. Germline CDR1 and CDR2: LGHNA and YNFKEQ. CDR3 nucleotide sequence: TGTGCCAGCAGCCGGTCTCTGGACGGGGCCTACGAGCAGTACTTC. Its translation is CASSRSLDGAYEQYF.

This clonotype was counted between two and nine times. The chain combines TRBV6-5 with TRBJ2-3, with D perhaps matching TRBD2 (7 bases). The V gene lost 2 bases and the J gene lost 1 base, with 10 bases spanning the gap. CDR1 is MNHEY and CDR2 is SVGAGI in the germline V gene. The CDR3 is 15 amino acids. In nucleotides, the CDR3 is TGTGCCAGCAGTTACGGCGGGGGCCGCACAGATACGCAGTATTTT. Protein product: CASSYGGGRTDTQYF.

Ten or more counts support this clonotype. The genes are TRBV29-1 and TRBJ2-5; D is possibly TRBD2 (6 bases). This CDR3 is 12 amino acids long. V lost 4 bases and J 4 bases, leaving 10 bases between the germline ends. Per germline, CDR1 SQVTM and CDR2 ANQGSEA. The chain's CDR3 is CSVVGGGETQYF. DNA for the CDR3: TGCAGCGTTGTGGGGGGAGGAGAGACCCAGTACTTC.

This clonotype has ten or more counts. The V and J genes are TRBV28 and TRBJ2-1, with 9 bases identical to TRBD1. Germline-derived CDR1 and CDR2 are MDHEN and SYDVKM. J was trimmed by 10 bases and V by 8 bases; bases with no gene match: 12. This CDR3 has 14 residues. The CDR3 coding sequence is TGTGCCAGCGCCCCCGGACAGGGGTTAGGGGAGCAGTTCTTC. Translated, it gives CASAPGQGLGEQFF.

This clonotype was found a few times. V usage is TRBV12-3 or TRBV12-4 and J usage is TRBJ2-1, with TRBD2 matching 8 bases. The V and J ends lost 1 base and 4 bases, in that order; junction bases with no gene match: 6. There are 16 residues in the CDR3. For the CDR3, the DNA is TGTGCCAGCAGTTTAGTTAGACTAGCGCAATACAATGAGCAGTTCTTC. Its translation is CASSLVRLAQYNEQFF.

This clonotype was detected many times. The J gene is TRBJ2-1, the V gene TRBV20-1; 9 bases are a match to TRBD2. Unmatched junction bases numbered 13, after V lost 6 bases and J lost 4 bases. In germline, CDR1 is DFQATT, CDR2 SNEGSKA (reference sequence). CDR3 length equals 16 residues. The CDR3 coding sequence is TGCAGTGCCCCCGGGGTTCTAGCGGGAAAATACAATGAGCAGTTCTTC. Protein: CSAPGVLAGKYNEQFF.

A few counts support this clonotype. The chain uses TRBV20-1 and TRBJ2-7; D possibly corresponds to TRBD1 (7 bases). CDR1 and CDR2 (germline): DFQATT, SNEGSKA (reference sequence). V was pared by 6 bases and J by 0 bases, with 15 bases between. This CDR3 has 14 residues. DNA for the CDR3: TGCAGTGCAAAGGGGGCGGGGAACTCCTACGAGCAGTACTTC. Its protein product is CSAKGAGNSYEQYF.

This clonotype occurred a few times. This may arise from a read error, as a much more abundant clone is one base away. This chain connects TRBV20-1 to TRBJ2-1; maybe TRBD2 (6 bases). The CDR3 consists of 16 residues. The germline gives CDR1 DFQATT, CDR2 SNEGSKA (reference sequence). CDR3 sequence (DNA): TGCTGTGCGACCACCCGTGTCGGGAGAGCCAACAATGAGCAGTTCTTC. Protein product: CCATTRVGRANNEQFF.

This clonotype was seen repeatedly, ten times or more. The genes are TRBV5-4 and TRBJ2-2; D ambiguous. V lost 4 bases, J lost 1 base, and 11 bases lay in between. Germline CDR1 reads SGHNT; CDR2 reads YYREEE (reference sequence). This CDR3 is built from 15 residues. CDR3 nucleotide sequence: TGTGCCAGCAGCATCGGACCCATGAACACCGGGGAGCTGTTTTTT. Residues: CASSIGPMNTGELFF.